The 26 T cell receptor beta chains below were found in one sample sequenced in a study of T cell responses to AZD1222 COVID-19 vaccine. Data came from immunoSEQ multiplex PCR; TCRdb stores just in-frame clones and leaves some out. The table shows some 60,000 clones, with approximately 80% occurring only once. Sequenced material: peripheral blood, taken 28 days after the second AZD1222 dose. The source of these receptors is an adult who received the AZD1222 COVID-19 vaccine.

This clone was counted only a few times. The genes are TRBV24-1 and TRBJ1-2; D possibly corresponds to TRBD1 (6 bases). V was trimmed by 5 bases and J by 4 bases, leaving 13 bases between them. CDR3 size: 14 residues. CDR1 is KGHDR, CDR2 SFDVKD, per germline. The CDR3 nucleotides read TGTGCCACCAGTGTTAGGGACATGTCCTATGGCTACACCTTC. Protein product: CATSVRDMSYGYTF.

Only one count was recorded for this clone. The CDR3 region has the DNA TGCAGCGTTGTATTGGGGTTCAATCAGCCCCAGCATTTT. Translation: CSVVLGFNQPQHF. The rearrangement joins TRBV29-1 to TRBJ1-5; the D is unclear. The CDR3 spans 13 residues. With 4 bases removed from V and 3 bases from J, the gap between germline ends came to 10 bases. CDR1 and CDR2 from the germline V gene are SQVTM and ANQGSEA.

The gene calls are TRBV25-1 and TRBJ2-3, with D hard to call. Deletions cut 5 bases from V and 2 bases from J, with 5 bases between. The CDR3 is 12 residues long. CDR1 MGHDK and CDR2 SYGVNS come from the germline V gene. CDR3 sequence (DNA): TGTGCCAGCAGTTGGGACACAGATACGCAGTATTTT. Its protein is CASSWDTDTQYF.

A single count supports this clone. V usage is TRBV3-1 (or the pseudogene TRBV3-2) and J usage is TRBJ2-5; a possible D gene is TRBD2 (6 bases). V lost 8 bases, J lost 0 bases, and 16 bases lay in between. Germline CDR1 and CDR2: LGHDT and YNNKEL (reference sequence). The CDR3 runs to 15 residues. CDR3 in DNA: TGTGCCAGCGCTCCCACGGGGGTGTACCAAGAGACCCAGTACTTC. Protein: CASAPTGVYQETQYF.

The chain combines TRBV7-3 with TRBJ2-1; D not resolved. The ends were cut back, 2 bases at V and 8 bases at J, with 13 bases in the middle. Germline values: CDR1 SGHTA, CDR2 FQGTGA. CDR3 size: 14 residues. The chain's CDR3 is CASSLDAIAHEQFF. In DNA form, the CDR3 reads TGTGCCAGCAGCTTAGACGCTATAGCCCATGAGCAGTTCTTC.

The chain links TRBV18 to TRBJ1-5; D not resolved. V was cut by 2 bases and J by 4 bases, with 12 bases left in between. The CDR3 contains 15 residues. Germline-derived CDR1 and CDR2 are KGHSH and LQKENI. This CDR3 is CASSPIREMNQPQHF. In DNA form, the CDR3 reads TGTGCCAGCTCACCAATTCGGGAGATGAATCAGCCCCAGCATTTT.

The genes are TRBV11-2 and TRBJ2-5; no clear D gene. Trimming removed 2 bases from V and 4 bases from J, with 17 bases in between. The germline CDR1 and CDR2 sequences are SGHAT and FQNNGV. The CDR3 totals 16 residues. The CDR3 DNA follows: TGTGCCAGCAGCTTACGGATTGGCCGGCTAGGAGAGACCCAGTACTTC. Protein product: CASSLRIGRLGETQYF.

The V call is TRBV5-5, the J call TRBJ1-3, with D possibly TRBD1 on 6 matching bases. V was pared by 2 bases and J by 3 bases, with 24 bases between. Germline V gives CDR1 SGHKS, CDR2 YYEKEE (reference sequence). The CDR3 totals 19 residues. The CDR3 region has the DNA TGTGCCAGCAGCTTTACCCCCCCCCGGGGGGCGCCTCTTGGAAACACCATATATTTT. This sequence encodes CASSFTPPRGAPLGNTIYF.

The CDR3 region is CASSRGQGASYEQYF. The CDR3 nucleotides are TGCGCCAGCAGCCGCGGACAGGGGGCCTCCTACGAGCAGTACTTC. This chain uses TRBV5-1 with TRBJ2-7; 11 bases map to TRBD1. The CDR3 totals 15 residues. Germline V lookup: CDR1 SGHRS, CDR2 YFSETQ. The junction had 3 bases not matched to a gene; V was cut back by 4 bases and J by 0 bases.

In nucleotides, the CDR3 is TGCGCCAGCAGCCAAGCGAGAGGGGTAAACTATGGCTACACCTTC. It encodes CASSQARGVNYGYTF. V and J are TRBV4-3 and TRBJ1-2, with D perhaps matching TRBD1 (5 bases). The CDR3 loop spans 15 amino acids. Germline loops: CDR1 LGHNA, CDR2 YSLEER. The ends were cut back, 1 base at V and 2 bases at J, with 11 bases in the middle.

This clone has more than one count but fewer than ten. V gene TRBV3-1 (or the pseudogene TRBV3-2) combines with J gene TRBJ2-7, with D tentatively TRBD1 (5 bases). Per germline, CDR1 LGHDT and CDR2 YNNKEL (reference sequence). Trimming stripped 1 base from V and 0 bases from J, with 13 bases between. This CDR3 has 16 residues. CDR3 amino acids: CASSQAEQGRSYEQYF. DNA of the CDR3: TGTGCCAGCAGCCAAGCAGAGCAGGGCCGCTCCTACGAGCAGTACTTC.

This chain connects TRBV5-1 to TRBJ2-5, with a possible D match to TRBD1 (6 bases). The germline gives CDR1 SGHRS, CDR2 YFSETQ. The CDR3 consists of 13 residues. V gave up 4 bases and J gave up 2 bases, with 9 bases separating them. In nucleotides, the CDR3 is TGCGCCAGCAGCGTGGGGGCACAAGAGACCCAGTACTTC. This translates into CASSVGAQETQYF.

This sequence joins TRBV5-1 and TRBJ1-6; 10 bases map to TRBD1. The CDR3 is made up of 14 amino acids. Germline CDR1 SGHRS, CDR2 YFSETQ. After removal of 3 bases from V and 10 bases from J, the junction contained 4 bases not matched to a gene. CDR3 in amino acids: CASSSGTGESPLHF. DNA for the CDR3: TGCGCCAGCAGCTCCGGGACAGGGGAATCACCCCTCCACTTT.

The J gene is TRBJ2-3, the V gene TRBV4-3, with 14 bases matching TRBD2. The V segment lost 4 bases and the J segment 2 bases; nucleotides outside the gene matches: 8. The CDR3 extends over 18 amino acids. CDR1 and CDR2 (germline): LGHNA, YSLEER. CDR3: CASSLGTSGGPNTDTQYF. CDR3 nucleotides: TGCGCCAGCAGCCTAGGGACTAGCGGGGGCCCTAACACAGATACGCAGTATTTT.

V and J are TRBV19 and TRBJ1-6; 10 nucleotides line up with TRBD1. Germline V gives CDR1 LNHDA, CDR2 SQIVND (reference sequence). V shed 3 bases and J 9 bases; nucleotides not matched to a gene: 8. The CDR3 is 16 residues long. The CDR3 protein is CASSIHPGQGSSPLHF. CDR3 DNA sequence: TGTGCCAGTAGTATCCACCCGGGACAGGGGAGTTCACCCCTCCACTTT.

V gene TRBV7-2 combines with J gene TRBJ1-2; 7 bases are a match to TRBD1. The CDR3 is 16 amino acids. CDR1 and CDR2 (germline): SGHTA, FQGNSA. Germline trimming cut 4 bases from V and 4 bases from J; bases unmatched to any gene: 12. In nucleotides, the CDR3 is TGTGCCAGCAGCTCCGGCGGACAGGCCCTCTCCTATGGCTACACCTTC. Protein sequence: CASSSGGQALSYGYTF.

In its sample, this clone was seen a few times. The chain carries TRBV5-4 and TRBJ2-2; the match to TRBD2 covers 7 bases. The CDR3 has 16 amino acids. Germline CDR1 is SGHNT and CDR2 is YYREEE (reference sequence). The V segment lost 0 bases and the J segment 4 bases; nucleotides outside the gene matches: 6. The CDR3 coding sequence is TGTGCCAGCAGCTTGGCTGGGGGGGTAGCCACCGGGGAGCTGTTTTTT. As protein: CASSLAGGVATGELFF.

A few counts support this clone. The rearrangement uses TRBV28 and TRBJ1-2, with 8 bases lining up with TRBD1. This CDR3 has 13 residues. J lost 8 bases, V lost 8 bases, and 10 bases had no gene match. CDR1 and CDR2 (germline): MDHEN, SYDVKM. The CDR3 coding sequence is TGTGCCAGCCAGGTTGGGGGACAGGAGGGCTACACCTTC. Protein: CASQVGGQEGYTF.

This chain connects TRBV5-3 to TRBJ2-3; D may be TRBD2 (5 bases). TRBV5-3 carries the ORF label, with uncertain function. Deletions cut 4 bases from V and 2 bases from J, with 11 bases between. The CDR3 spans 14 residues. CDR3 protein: CARSPMRVTDTQYF. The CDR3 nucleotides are TGTGCCAGAAGCCCAATGAGGGTCACAGATACGCAGTATTTT.

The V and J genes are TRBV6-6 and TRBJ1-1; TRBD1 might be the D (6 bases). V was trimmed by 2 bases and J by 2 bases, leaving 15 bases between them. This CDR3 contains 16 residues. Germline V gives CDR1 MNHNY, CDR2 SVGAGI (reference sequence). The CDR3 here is CASSYPLEQGNTEAFF. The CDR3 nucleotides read TGTGCCAGCAGTTACCCCCTCGAACAGGGCAACACTGAAGCTTTCTTT.

CDR3 residues: CSGRREDETEAFF. CDR3 coding DNA: TGCAGCGGCCGCCGAGAGGACGAAACTGAAGCTTTCTTT. This rearrangement joins TRBV29-1 to TRBJ1-1; D is unresolved. CDR3 length equals 13 residues. Germline CDR1 reads SQVTM; CDR2 reads ANQGSEA. The V end lost 7 bases, the J end lost 5 bases, and 17 bases lay between the germline ends.

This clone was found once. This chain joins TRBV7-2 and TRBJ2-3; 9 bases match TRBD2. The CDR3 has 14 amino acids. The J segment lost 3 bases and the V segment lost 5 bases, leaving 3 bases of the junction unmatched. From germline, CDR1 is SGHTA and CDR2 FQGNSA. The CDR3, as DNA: TGTGCCAGCAGCCGGGGACTAGCAACAGATACGCAGTATTTT. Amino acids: CASSRGLATDTQYF.

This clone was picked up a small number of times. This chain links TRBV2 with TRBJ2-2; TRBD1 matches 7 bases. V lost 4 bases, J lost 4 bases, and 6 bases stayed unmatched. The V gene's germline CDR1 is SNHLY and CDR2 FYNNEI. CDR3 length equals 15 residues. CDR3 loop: CASSGRQGSTGELFF. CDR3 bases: TGTGCCAGCAGTGGGAGACAGGGTAGCACCGGGGAGCTGTTTTTT.

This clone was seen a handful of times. The CDR3 is CASSLLGDYEQYF. CDR3 nucleotide sequence: TGTGCCAGCAGCTTGTTAGGAGACTACGAGCAGTACTTC. The J gene is TRBJ2-7, the V gene TRBV5-4; D is undetermined. Germline V gives CDR1 SGHNT, CDR2 YYREEE (reference sequence). CDR3 length: 13 amino acids. V lost 1 base and J 3 bases, leaving 8 bases between the germline ends.

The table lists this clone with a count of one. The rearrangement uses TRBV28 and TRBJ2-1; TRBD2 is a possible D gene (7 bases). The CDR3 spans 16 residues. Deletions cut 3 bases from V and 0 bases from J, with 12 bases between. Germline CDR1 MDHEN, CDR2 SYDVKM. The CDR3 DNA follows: TGTGCCAGCAGTTTGGGAGGGGGAAGCTCCTACAATGAGCAGTTCTTC. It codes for CASSLGGGSSYNEQFF.

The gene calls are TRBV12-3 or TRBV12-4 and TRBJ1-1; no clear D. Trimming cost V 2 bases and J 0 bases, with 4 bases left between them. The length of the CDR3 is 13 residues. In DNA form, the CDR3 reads TGTGCCAGCAGTTTAAGTATGAACACTGAAGCTTTCTTT. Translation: CASSLSMNTEAFF.